This TCR beta chain was sequenced in a study of blood T cell repertoires in COVID-19. Across the study: Researchers got acute and convalescent COVID-19 samples from the United States, Italy and Spain.

Germline V lookup: CDR1 SGHRS, CDR2 YFSETQ. The V and J ends lost 0 bases and 7 bases respectively, with 10 bases between them. This CDR3 comprises 14 residues. Original data processing: How many nucleated cells were present was estimated from reference gene primer amplification. Data came from immunoSEQ multiplex PCR; TCRdb stores just in-frame clones and leaves some out. V, J and clone size were drawn from that table, and D and trimming were deduced from the DNA. In the table there are approximately 150,000 clones, roughly 86% of which are singletons. A Seattle source enrolled patients during active infection and followed them longitudinally.

This sequence originates from a woman of 80 years or more with COVID-19, enrolled during active disease. The sequencing sample was made of peripheral blood. The rearrangement joins TRBV5-1 to TRBJ2-2; D perhaps matches TRBD1 (5 bases). Written as DNA, the CDR3 is TGCGCCAGCAGCTTGGGCCAGGGTTACGGGGAGCTGTTTTTT. Translating gives CASSLGQGYGELFF.